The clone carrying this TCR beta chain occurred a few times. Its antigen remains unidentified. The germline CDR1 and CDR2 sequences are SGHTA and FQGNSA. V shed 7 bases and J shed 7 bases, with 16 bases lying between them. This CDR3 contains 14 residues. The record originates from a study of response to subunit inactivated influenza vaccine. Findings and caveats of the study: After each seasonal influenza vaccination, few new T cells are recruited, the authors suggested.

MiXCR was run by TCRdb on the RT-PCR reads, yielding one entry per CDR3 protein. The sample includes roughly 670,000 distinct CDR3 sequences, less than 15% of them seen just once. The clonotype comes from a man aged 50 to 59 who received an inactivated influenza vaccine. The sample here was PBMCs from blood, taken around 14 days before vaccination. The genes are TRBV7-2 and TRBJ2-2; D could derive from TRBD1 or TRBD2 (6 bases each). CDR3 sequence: CASTLKGGHGELFF. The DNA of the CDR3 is TGTGCCAGCACCCTTAAAGGGGGGCACGGGGAGCTGTTTTTT.